This passage covers 16 T cell receptor beta chains from one sample sequenced in a study of T cells expressing NK-cell markers. TCRdb re-called the 5' RACE reads and shows each CDR3 protein once, DNA omitted. The sample table sets out approximately 420,000 distinct CDR3 sequences. Sample: blood T cells: a sorted CD56 or NKG2C T cell subset, CD4+ or CD8+ T cells, or bulk PBMC T cells (not recorded which). These TCRs come from a woman aged 45-59 years in good health.

The chain joins TRBV3-1 to TRBJ2-1; the TCRdb D gene call, TRBD2, has no DNA to confirm it. CDR3 length: 15 amino acids. Germline lookup yields CDR1 LGHDT and CDR2 YNNKEL (reference sequence). CDR3: CASRLLAGVTGEQFF.

The J gene is TRBJ1-2, the V gene TRBV10-3; no DNA is available, so the TRBD1 call from TCRdb remains unchecked. Germline V lookup: CDR1 ENHRY, CDR2 SYGVKD. The length of the CDR3 is 14 residues. The CDR3 reads CAISVRTGTYGYTF.

This CDR3 reads CASSQVAGASYNEQFF. The chain uses TRBV4-1 and TRBJ2-1. There are 16 residues in the CDR3. CDR1 and CDR2 (germline): MGHRA, YSYEKL.

The chain recombines TRBV4-1 with TRBJ1-2; TCRdb returns TRBD1, unconfirmable since there is no DNA. Germline V CDR1 and CDR2: MGHRA, YSYEKL. This CDR3 has 15 residues. The CDR3 spells CASSQDGTVNYGYTF.

This chain joins TRBV11-2 and TRBJ2-3. The germline V gene has CDR1 SGHAT and CDR2 FQNNGV. The CDR3 runs 15 residues. Here the CDR3 reads CASSPLRISTDTQYF.

The chain employs TRBV20-1 and TRBJ1-2. This CDR3 has 12 amino acids. Germline V gives CDR1 DFQATT, CDR2 SNEGSKA (reference sequence). The CDR3 sequence: CSARHLDYGYTF.

This chain connects TRBV18 to TRBJ2-3; TCRdb designates TRBD2, a call that cannot be tested without DNA. The CDR3 has 16 amino acids. Germline-derived CDR1 and CDR2 are KGHSH and LQKENI. The CDR3 protein is CASQDGRASSTDTQYF.

The rearrangement links TRBV28 to TRBJ1-3; TCRdb's assignment of TRBD1 cannot be checked, as there is no DNA. Germline loops: CDR1 MDHEN, CDR2 SYDVKM. This CDR3 region has 15 residues. CDR3 amino acids: CASSLSGALGNTIYF.

The chain uses TRBV14 and TRBJ2-3. The CDR3 is 15 residues long. CDR1 SGHDN and CDR2 FVKESK come from the germline V gene. Here the CDR3 reads CASSPLGFGTDTQYF. The full variable domain, completed using reference TRBV14 and TRBJ2-3, is EAGVTQFPSHSVIEKGQTVTLRCDPISGHDNLYWYRRVMGKEIKFLLHFVKESKQDESGMPNNRFLAERTGGTYSTLKVQPAELEDSGVYFCASSPLGFGTDTQYFGPGTRLTVL.

The rearrangement uses TRBV4-1 and TRBJ2-1; TCRdb calls TRBD1, which cannot be checked without DNA. Germline V gene lookup returns CDR1 MGHRA and CDR2 YSYEKL. This CDR3 region has 14 residues. The CDR3: CASSHGTFHNEQFF.

The rearrangement uses TRBV4-1 and TRBJ2-7; TCRdb names TRBD1, which stays unverified in the absence of DNA. Germline CDR1 is MGHRA and CDR2 is YSYEKL. The CDR3 has 14 amino acids. The CDR3 region is CASSHAGTAYEQYF.

The rearrangement links TRBV7-9 to TRBJ2-5; no DNA is available, so the TRBD2 call from TCRdb remains unchecked. The CDR3 sequence is 13 residues long. Germline loops: CDR1 SEHNR, CDR2 FQNEAQ (reference sequence). CDR3 amino acids: CASSPEEGETQYF. Full variable domain (missing parts from reference TRBV7-9 and TRBJ2-5): DTGVSQNPRHKITKRGQNVTFRCDPISEHNRLYWYRQTLGQGPEFLTYFQNEAQLEKSRLLSDRFSAERPKGSFSTLEIQRTEQGDSAMYLCASSPEEGETQYFGPGTRLLVL.

V is TRBV7-2 and J is TRBJ2-1; TCRdb proposes TRBD2, but this gene call is untestable without DNA. CDR3 length equals 17 residues. Looked up from germline, CDR1 is SGHTA and CDR2 is FQGNSA. Here the CDR3 reads CASSLVSIPPGTIEQFF.

The rearrangement uses TRBV5-5 and TRBJ2-1; the TCRdb D gene call, TRBD1, has no DNA to confirm it. The CDR3 is 14 residues long. Germline CDR1 and CDR2: SGHKS and YYEKEE (reference sequence). CDR3 in amino acids: CASSFPYPDNEQFF.

V and J are TRBV12-3 or TRBV12-4 and TRBJ1-6. The CDR3 totals 13 residues. CDR3 amino acids: CASSRDFDSPLHF.

This chain links TRBV2 with TRBJ2-6. This CDR3 has 17 amino acids. From germline, CDR1 is SNHLY and CDR2 FYNNEI. This chain's CDR3 is CASSLRWSSSGANVLTF.